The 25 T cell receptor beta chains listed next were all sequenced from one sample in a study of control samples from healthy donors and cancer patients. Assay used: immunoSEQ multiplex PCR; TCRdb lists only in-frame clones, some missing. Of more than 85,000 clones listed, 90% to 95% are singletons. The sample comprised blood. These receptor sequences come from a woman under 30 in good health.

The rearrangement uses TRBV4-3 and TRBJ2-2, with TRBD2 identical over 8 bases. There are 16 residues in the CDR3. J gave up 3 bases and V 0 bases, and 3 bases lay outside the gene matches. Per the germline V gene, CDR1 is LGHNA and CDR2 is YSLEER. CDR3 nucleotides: TGCGCCAGCAGCCAAGAACCAGCGGGAGACACCGGGGAGCTGTTTTTT. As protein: CASSQEPAGDTGELFF.

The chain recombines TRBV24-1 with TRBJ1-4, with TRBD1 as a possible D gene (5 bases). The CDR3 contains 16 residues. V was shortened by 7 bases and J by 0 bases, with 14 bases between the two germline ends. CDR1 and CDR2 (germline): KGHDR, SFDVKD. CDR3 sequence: CATRTQGYATNEKLFF. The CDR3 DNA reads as TGTGCCACCAGGACCCAGGGTTATGCAACTAATGAAAAACTGTTTTTT.

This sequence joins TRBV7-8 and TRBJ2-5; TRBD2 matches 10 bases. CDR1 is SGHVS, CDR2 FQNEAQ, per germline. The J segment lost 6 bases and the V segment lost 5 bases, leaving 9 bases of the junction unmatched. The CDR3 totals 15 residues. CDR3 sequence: CASSLRLAGVKTQYF. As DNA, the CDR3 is TGTGCCAGCAGCCTCCGCCTAGCGGGAGTGAAGACCCAGTACTTC.

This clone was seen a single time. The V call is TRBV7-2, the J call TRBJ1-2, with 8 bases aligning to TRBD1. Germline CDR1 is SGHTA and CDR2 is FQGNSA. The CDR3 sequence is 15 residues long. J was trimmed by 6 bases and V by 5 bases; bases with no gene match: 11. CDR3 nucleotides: TGTGCCAGCAGCCTAACGACAGGGGTGTTGGATGGCTACACCTTC. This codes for CASSLTTGVLDGYTF.

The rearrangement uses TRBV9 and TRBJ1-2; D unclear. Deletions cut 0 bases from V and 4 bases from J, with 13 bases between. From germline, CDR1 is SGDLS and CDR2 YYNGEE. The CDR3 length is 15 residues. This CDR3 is CASSVEPGRSYGYTF. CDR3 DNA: TGTGCCAGCAGCGTAGAGCCGGGCCGTAGCTATGGCTACACCTTC. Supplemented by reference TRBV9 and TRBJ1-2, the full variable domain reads DSGVTQTPKHLITATGQRVTLRCSPRSGDLSVYWYQQSLDQGLQFLIQYYNGEERAKGNILERFSAQQFPDLHSELNLSSLELGDSALYFCASSVEPGRSYGYTFGSGTRLTVV.

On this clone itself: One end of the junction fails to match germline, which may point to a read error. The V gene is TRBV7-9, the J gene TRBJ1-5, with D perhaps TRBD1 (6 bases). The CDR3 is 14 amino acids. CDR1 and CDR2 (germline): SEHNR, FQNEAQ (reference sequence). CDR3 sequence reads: CASSLVDSSQPQHF. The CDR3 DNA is TGTGCCAGCAGCTTAGTGGACAGCAGTCAGCCCCAGCATTTT. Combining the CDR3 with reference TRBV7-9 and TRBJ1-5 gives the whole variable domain DTGVSQNPRHKITKRGQNVTFRCDPISEHNRLYWYRQTLGQGPEFLTYFQNEAQLEKSRLLSDRFSAERPKGSFSTLEIQRTEQGDSAMYLCASSLVDSSQPQHFGDGTRLSIL.

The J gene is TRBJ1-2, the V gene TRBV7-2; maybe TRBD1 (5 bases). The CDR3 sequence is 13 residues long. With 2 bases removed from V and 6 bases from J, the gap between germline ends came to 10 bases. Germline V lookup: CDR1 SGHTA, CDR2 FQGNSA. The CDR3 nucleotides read TGTGCCAGCAGCTTAAGATTGGGGGATGGCTACACCTTC. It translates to CASSLRLGDGYTF.

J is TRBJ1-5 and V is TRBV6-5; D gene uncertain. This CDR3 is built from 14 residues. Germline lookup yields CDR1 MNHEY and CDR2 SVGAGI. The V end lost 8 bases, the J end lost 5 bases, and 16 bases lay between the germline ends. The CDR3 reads CASPKSAADQPQHF. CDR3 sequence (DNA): TGTGCCAGCCCCAAGTCCGCCGCCGATCAGCCCCAGCATTTT.

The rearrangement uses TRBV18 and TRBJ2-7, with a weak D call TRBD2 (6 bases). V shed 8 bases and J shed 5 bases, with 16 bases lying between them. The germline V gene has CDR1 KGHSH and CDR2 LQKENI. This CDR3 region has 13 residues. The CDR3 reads CASLKGGTDEQYF. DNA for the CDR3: TGTGCCAGCCTAAAAGGCGGGACCGACGAGCAGTACTTC.

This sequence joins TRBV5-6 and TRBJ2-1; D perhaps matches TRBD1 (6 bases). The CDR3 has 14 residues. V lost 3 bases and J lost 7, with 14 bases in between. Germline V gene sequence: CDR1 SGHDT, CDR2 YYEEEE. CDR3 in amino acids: CASSSPGQLNEQFF. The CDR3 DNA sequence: TGTGCCAGCAGCTCCCCCGGACAGCTGAATGAGCAGTTCTTC.

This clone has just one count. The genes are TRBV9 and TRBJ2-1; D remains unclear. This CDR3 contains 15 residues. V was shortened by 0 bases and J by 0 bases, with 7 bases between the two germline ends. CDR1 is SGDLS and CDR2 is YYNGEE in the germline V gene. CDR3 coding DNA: TGTGCCAGCAGCGTAGTAACGAGCTCCTACAATGAGCAGTTCTTC. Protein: CASSVVTSSYNEQFF.

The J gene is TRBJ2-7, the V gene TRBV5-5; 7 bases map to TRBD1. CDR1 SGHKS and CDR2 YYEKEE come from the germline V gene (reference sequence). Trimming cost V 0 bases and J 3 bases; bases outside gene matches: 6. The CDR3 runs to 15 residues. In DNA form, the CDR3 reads TGTGCCAGCAGCTTGGTTGTCGGGACAGACTACGAGCAGTACTTC. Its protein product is CASSLVVGTDYEQYF.

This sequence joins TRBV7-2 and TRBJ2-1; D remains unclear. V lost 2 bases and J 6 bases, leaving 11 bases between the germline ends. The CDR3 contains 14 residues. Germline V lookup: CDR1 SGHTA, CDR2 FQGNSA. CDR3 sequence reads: CASSLIRAVNEQFF. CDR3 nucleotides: TGTGCCAGCAGCTTAATTAGGGCAGTCAATGAGCAGTTCTTC.

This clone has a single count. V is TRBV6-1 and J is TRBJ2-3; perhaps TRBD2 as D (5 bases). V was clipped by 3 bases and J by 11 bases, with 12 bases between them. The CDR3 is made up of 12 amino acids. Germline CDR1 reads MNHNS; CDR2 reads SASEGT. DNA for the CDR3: TGTGCCAGCAGTGAGTTCCGGGAAAGGCAGTATTTT. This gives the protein CASSEFRERQYF.

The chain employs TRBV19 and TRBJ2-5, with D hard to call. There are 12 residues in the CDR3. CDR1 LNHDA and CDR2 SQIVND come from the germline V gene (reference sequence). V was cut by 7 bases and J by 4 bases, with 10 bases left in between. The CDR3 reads CASMRRGETQYF. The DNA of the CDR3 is TGTGCCAGTATGCGGCGAGGAGAGACCCAGTACTTC.

CDR3 coding DNA: TGCAGTGCTAGAATGGGGTACGAGCAGTACTTC. Translation: CSARMGYEQYF. The chain uses TRBV20-1 and TRBJ2-7; D not certain. This CDR3 region has 11 residues. The ends were cut back, 2 bases at V and 4 bases at J, with 6 bases in the middle. Germline V gene data show CDR1 as DFQATT and CDR2 as SNEGSKA (reference sequence).

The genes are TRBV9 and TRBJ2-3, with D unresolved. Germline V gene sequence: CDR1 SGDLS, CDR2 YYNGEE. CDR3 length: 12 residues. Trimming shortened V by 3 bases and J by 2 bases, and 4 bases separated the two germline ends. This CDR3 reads CASSANTDTQYF. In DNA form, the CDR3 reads TGTGCCAGCAGCGCAAACACAGATACGCAGTATTTT.

The CDR3 nucleotides are TGTGCCAGCAGTGAAACGGCAGGGGGCAATCAGCCCCAGCATTTT. It yields the protein CASSETAGGNQPQHF. The rearrangement joins TRBV6-1 to TRBJ1-5, with a weak D call TRBD1 (6 bases). The germline CDR1 and CDR2 sequences are MNHNS and SASEGT. The V end was cut by 2 bases, the J end by 2 bases, with 10 bases between. CDR3 length: 15 residues.

The CDR3 sequence: CASIPWALNGYTF. CDR3 in DNA: TGTGCCAGCATCCCCTGGGCCCTAAATGGCTACACCTTC. The chain carries TRBV2 and TRBJ1-2; no clear D gene. Germline V gives CDR1 SNHLY, CDR2 FYNNEI. The CDR3 is made up of 13 amino acids. Deletions cut 7 bases from V and 6 bases from J, with 15 bases between.

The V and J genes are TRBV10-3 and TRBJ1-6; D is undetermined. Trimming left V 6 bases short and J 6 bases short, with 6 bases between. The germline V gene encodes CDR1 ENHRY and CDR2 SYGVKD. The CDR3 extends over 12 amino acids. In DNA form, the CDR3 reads TGTGCCATCAGGGGCAGTAATTCACCCCTCCACTTT. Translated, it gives CAIRGSNSPLHF.

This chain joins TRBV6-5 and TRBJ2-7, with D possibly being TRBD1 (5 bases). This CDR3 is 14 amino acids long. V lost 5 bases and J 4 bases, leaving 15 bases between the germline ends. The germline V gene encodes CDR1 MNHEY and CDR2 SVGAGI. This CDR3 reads CASSQTGPPYEQYF. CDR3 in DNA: TGTGCCAGCAGTCAAACAGGCCCCCCATACGAGCAGTACTTC.

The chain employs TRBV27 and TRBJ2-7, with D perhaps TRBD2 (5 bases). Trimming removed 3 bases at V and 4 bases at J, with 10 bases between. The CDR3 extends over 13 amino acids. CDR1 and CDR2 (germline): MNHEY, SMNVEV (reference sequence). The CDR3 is CASSFRTEYEQYF. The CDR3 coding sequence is TGTGCCAGCAGTTTCAGGACTGAGTACGAGCAGTACTTC.

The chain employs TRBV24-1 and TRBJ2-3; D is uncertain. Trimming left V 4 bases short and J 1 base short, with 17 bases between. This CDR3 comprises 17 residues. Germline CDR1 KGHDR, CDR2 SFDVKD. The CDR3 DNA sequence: TGTGCCACCAGTGAACCGCCCATGGGTGTGGGCACAGATACGCAGTATTTT. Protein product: CATSEPPMGVGTDTQYF.

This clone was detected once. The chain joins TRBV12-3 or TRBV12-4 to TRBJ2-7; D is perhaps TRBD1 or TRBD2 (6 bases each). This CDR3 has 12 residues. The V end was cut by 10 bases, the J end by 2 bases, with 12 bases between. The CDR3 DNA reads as TGTGCCATCGGAGGGGGACCCTACGAGCAGTACTTC. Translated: CAIGGGPYEQYF.

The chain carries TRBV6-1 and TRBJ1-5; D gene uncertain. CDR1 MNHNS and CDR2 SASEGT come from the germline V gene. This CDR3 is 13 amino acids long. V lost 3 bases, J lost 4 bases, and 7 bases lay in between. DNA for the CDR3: TGTGCCAGCAGTGACGGGGAGAATCAGCCCCAGCATTTT. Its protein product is CASSDGENQPQHF.